Shown below are 19 T cell receptor beta chains from a single sample sequenced in a study of blood T cell repertoires in COVID-19. Assay used: immunoSEQ multiplex PCR; TCRdb lists only in-frame clones, some missing. Of fewer than 200,000 clones listed, 87% were seen once; the top ten hold just under 4%. What was sequenced was peripheral blood. Every receptor here comes from a woman aged 60-75 years who had recovered from COVID-19.

This chain uses TRBV11-3 with TRBJ2-2; 9 nucleotides match TRBD1. Germline V gene data show CDR1 as SGHNT and CDR2 as YENEEA. V dropped 0 bases and J dropped 6; count of bases not matched to a gene: 2. This CDR3 is 15 amino acids long. The CDR3 loop is CASSLETGGAGELFF. Here the CDR3 DNA reads TGTGCCAGCAGCTTAGAGACAGGGGGAGCCGGGGAGCTGTTTTTT.

This sequence joins TRBV19 and TRBJ1-1; no clear D gene. The germline V gene encodes CDR1 LNHDA and CDR2 SQIVND (reference sequence). V lost 8 bases to trimming and J lost 1 base, with 14 bases between them. The CDR3 sequence is 14 residues long. The CDR3 DNA reads as TGTGCCAGTTCCCTCCGAGTTAGGAACACTGAAGCTTTCTTT. This codes for CASSLRVRNTEAFF.

This clone was observed a few times. This chain connects TRBV3-1 (or the pseudogene TRBV3-2) to TRBJ2-3; D not certain. The CDR3 consists of 13 residues. Germline CDR1 is LGHDT and CDR2 is YNNKEL (reference sequence). V lost 4 bases, J lost 2 bases, and 7 bases lay in between. This CDR3 is CASSPGFTDTQYF. The CDR3 bases are TGTGCCAGCAGCCCCGGGTTCACAGATACGCAGTATTTT.

This chain uses TRBV20-1 with TRBJ2-1, with 7 bases matching TRBD2. Germline V CDR1 and CDR2: DFQATT, SNEGSKA (reference sequence). The V gene end was trimmed by 3 bases and the J gene end by 3 bases; junction bases not matched to a gene: 2. The CDR3 runs 13 residues. The CDR3 region has the DNA TGCAGTGCTAGTCGGGACTACTACAATGAGCAGTTCTTC. This gives the protein CSASRDYYNEQFF.

V is TRBV9 and J is TRBJ2-5; 9 bases match TRBD2. V lost 3 bases to trimming and J lost 7 bases; unmatched junction nucleotides: 13. From germline, CDR1 is SGDLS and CDR2 YYNGEE. This CDR3 contains 16 residues. The CDR3 sequence is CASSADPGLAGRTQYF. The CDR3 coding sequence is TGTGCCAGCAGCGCGGATCCGGGCCTAGCGGGGAGGACCCAGTACTTC.

This clone came up a few times. The chain couples TRBV28 to TRBJ2-5; 7 bases align to TRBD1. This CDR3 spans 16 amino acids. Germline V gene data show CDR1 as MDHEN and CDR2 as SYDVKM. V was clipped by 6 bases and J by 2 bases; unmatched bases: 12. The CDR3 loop reads CASRGWDSKAQETQYF. CDR3 nucleotide sequence: TGTGCCAGCAGGGGGTGGGACAGCAAAGCACAAGAGACCCAGTACTTC.

The V gene is TRBV5-1, the J gene TRBJ2-7; 9 nucleotides match TRBD1. Looked up from germline, CDR1 is SGHRS and CDR2 is YFSETQ. The CDR3 loop spans 14 amino acids. J was trimmed by 2 bases and V by 2 bases; bases with no gene match: 2. The CDR3 here is CASSLGTGTYEQYF. CDR3 DNA: TGCGCCAGCAGCTTAGGGACAGGGACCTACGAGCAGTACTTC. The full variable domain, rest sourced from reference TRBV5-1 and TRBJ2-7, is KAGVTQTPRYLIKTRGQQVTLSCSPISGHRSVSWYQQTPGQGLQFLFEYFSETQRNKGNFPGRFSGRQFSNSRSEMNVSTLELGDSALYLCASSLGTGTYEQYFGPGTRLTVT.

The J gene is TRBJ1-2, the V gene TRBV3-1 (or the pseudogene TRBV3-2); TRBD1 aligns across 9 bases. The V segment lost 3 bases and the J segment 5 bases; nucleotides outside the gene matches: 7. The CDR3 spans 15 residues. The germline gives CDR1 LGHDT, CDR2 YNNKEL (reference sequence). The CDR3 spells CASSHSGTGYYGYTF. CDR3 nucleotide sequence: TGTGCCAGCAGCCATTCGGGGACAGGGTATTATGGCTACACCTTC.

This clone was recorded only once. The chain couples TRBV5-1 to TRBJ1-1; D remains ambiguous. The V end lost 2 bases, the J end lost 4 bases, and 12 bases lay between the germline ends. CDR3 length: 14 residues. Germline CDR1 is SGHRS and CDR2 is YFSETQ. CDR3 DNA sequence: TGCGCCAGCAGCTTTGGGCCCTCAGCCACTGAAGCTTTCTTT. The encoded protein is CASSFGPSATEAFF. Combining the CDR3 with reference TRBV5-1 and TRBJ1-1 gives the whole variable domain KAGVTQTPRYLIKTRGQQVTLSCSPISGHRSVSWYQQTPGQGLQFLFEYFSETQRNKGNFPGRFSGRQFSNSRSEMNVSTLELGDSALYLCASSFGPSATEAFFGQGTRLTVV.

This chain uses TRBV4-3 with TRBJ1-6; 8 nucleotides line up with TRBD1. V trimming: 1 base; J trimming: 9 bases; junction bases outside the gene matches: 11. There are 17 residues in the CDR3. CDR1 is LGHNA, CDR2 YSLEER, per germline. The CDR3 loop is CASSQAPPGTGGSPLHF. The CDR3 DNA follows: TGCGCCAGCAGCCAAGCCCCGCCGGGGACAGGAGGTTCACCCCTCCACTTT.

This rearrangement joins TRBV30 to TRBJ1-5; D possibly corresponds to TRBD1 (6 bases). CDR3 size: 13 residues. CDR1 GTSNPN and CDR2 SVGIG come from the germline V gene (reference sequence). The germline V and J ends were trimmed by 3 bases and 5 bases, with 11 bases remaining between them. The CDR3, as DNA: TGTGCCTGGAGCCCACAGGGCCATCAGCCCCAGCATTTT. Amino acid sequence: CAWSPQGHQPQHF.

As to this clone: This sample also contains other DNA sequences that code for the same CDR3. The rearrangement links TRBV3-1 (or the pseudogene TRBV3-2) to TRBJ1-2; no reliable D call. Germline loops: CDR1 LGHDT, CDR2 YNNKEL (reference sequence). The CDR3 is 13 amino acids. The V gene lost 3 bases and the J gene lost 4 bases, with 9 bases spanning the gap. The CDR3 protein is CASSQGAGYGYTF. As DNA, the CDR3 is TGTGCCAGCAGCCAGGGCGCGGGCTATGGCTACACCTTC.

This chain links TRBV9 with TRBJ2-7; 7 positions agree with TRBD1. Germline loops: CDR1 SGDLS, CDR2 YYNGEE. With V trimmed by 3 bases and J by 0 bases, 6 bases remained unmatched. This CDR3 comprises 15 residues. DNA of the CDR3: TGTGCCAGCAGCGCCGGACAGGCCCCCTCCTACGAGCAGTACTTC. This sequence encodes CASSAGQAPSYEQYF.

The chain joins TRBV4-1 to TRBJ1-2, with 9 positions matching TRBD1. This CDR3 has 18 residues. CDR1 is MGHRA and CDR2 is YSYEKL in the germline V gene. The V segment lost 0 bases and the J segment 5 bases; nucleotides outside the gene matches: 13. The CDR3: CASSQEGGTGSTRYGYTF. CDR3 sequence (DNA): TGCGCCAGCAGCCAAGAAGGGGGGACAGGGAGTACTAGGTATGGCTACACCTTC.

The chain recombines TRBV7-3 with TRBJ1-1; 7 bases agree with TRBD1. The J segment lost 6 bases and the V segment lost 2 bases, leaving 9 bases of the junction unmatched. Germline V gene sequence: CDR1 SGHTA, CDR2 FQGTGA. The CDR3 contains 15 residues. The CDR3: CASSLGAGGPPEAFF. CDR3 nucleotide sequence: TGTGCCAGCAGCTTAGGGGCAGGGGGGCCCCCTGAAGCTTTCTTT. Full variable domain (outside the CDR3, taken from reference TRBV7-3 and TRBJ1-1): GAGVSQTPSNKVTEKGKYVELRCDPISGHTALYWYRQSLGQGPEFLIYFQGTGAADDSGLPNDRFFAVRPEGSVSTLKIQRTERGDSAVYLCASSLGAGGPPEAFFGQGTRLTVV.

This rearrangement joins TRBV28 to TRBJ2-3, with D possibly TRBD1 on 6 matching bases. The length of the CDR3 is 14 residues. Trimming removed 5 bases at V and 5 bases at J, with 14 bases between. Germline lookup yields CDR1 MDHEN and CDR2 SYDVKM. CDR3 amino acids: CASSLVGAQDTQYF. In nucleotides, the CDR3 is TGTGCCAGCAGTCTGGTGGGGGCCCAAGATACGCAGTATTTT.

The chain is built from TRBV14 and TRBJ2-3, with a tentative D call TRBD1 (6 bases). Germline CDR1 and CDR2: SGHDN and FVKESK. This CDR3 has 17 amino acids. Deletions cut 3 bases from V and 3 bases from J, with 19 bases between. The CDR3 loop reads CASSQWKSGAGTDTQYF. In DNA form, the CDR3 reads TGTGCCAGCAGCCAGTGGAAGTCAGGGGCAGGGACAGATACGCAGTATTTT.

V gene TRBV30 combines with J gene TRBJ1-4; no reliable D call. There are 15 residues in the CDR3. Trimming took 3 bases from V and 4 from J, leaving 15 bases between them. Germline assignment: CDR1 GTSNPN and CDR2 SVGIG (reference sequence). CDR3 amino acids: CAWRRGGRGNEKLFF. The CDR3 bases are TGTGCCTGGAGAAGAGGCGGCAGAGGTAATGAAAAACTGTTTTTT.

The genes are TRBV7-2 and TRBJ1-5; TRBD1 matches 8 bases. CDR1 SGHTA and CDR2 FQGNSA come from the germline V gene. The V gene end was trimmed by 1 base and the J gene end by 3 bases; junction bases not matched to a gene: 2. The CDR3 contains 15 residues. The CDR3 sequence: CASSLGQGNNQPQHF. CDR3 DNA: TGTGCCAGCAGCTTAGGACAGGGGAACAATCAGCCCCAGCATTTT.